The present entry profiles one TCR beta chain with its context. The junction departs from the called germline gene at one end, perhaps through a read error. The data were obtained in a study of tumor-infiltrating lymphocytes in oesophageal squamous cell carcinoma. The CDR3 is made up of 14 amino acids. TCRdb analysed the PCR reads with MiXCR anew, one entry per CDR3 protein. The data contain approximately 20,000 distinct CDR3 sequences, 40% to 45% of them singletons. The V and J genes are TRBV12-3 or TRBV12-4 and TRBJ1-6, with TRBD1 matching over 7 bases. Sequencing used normal esophageal tissue next to the tumor. The source is a male donor with esophageal squamous cell carcinoma. The CDR3 here is CASTRGGVNSPLHF. The CDR3 DNA is TGTGCCAGCACCAGGGGGGGTGTTAATTCACCCCTCCACTTC.